The T cell receptor (beta chain) under discussion was sequenced for a study of blood T cells in healthy people across ages. Trimming at V came to 7 bases and at J to 2 bases, leaving 4 bases not matched to a gene. This CDR3 contains 14 residues. The use of a sample-barcoded 5' primer and a J-beta primer mix characterized a second PCR of roughly 6 to 11 cycles. TCRdb used MiXCR to reprocess the 5' RACE reads, holding one entry per CDR3 protein. The repertoire holds about 570,000 distinct CDR3 sequences, about 25% seen once, with 3% to 4% in the top ten. Study-wide results and limits: Aged donors had fewer naive CD4+ cells and lower diversity than long-lived donors.

In regard to this clonotype: Antigen: not known.

Separately, the same data were catalogued under a study of T cells of mothers and their children.

This TCR derives from a boy between 2 and 10 years old in good health. The V call is TRBV12-3 or TRBV12-4, the J call TRBJ2-7, with 11 bases that match TRBD1. Sequencing was done on a sample of blood. Here the CDR3 reads CASNGGQGAYEQYF. CDR3 DNA sequence: TGTGCCAGCAACGGGGGACAGGGGGCCTACGAGCAGTACTTC.